This T cell receptor beta chain was sequenced for a study of blood T cell repertoires in COVID-19. Looking at the study overall: The samples span acute and convalescent COVID-19 from the United States, Italy and Spain. Sources were T cells, B-cell-depleted T cells, or PBMCs; the material itself was cDNA or gDNA.

Per the original data handling: Scientists estimated how many nucleated cells there were by amplifying reference gene primers. Clones were sequenced by immunoSEQ multiplex PCR, and TCRdb holds only the in-frame ones, with some missing. From that table come the V and J calls and clone size; the DNA was used to work out D and trimming. The sample lists 110,000 or so clones, 75% to 90% occurring once. Germline V gene lookup returns CDR1 LNHDA and CDR2 SQIVND (reference sequence). V lost 6 bases and J lost 0; bases outside the gene matches: 8. The CDR3 consists of 16 residues. The sequence came from a woman aged 40 to 50 with acute or convalescent COVID-19. Sequencing was carried out using peripheral blood. This chain joins TRBV19 and TRBJ2-3; 8 bases are a match to TRBD1. The CDR3 region has the DNA TGTGCCAGTAGAAACAGGGGGATGGGGAGCACAGATACGCAGTATTTT. Amino acid sequence: CASRNRGMGSTDTQYF.